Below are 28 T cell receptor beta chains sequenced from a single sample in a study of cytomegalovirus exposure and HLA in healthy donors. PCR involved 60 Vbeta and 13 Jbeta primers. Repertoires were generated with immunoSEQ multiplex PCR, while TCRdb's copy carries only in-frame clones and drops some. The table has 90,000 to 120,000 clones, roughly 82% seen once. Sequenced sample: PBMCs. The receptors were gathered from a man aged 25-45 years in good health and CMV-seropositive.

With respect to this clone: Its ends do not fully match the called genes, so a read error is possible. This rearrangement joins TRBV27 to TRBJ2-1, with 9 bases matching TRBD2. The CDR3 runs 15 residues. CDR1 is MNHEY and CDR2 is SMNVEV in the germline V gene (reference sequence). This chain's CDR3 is CASTKERGAYNGQFF. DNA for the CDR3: TGTGCCAGCACTAAGGAGCGGGGGGCCTACAATGGGCAGTTCTTC.

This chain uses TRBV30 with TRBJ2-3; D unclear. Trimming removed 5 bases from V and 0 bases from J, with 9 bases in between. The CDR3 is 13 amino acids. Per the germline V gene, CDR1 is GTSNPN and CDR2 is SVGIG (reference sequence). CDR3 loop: CAWCPSSTDTQYF. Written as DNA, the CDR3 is TGTGCCTGGTGTCCCTCTAGCACAGATACGCAGTATTTT.

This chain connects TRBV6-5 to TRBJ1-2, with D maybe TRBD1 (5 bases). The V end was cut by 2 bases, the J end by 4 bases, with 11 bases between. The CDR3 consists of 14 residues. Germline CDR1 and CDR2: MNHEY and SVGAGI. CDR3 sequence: CASSYKGRGYGYTF. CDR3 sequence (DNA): TGTGCCAGCAGTTACAAGGGGCGAGGCTATGGCTACACCTTC.

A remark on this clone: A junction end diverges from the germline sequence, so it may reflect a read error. CDR3 sequence (DNA): TGTTCCAGCAGCTTAAATTTCAGCAGGGGGGTTAAGACCCAGTACTTC. This codes for CSSSLNFSRGVKTQYF. The chain recombines TRBV7-9 with TRBJ2-5; D possibly corresponds to TRBD1 (7 bases). Looked up from germline, CDR1 is SEHNR and CDR2 is FQNEAQ (reference sequence). There are 16 residues in the CDR3.

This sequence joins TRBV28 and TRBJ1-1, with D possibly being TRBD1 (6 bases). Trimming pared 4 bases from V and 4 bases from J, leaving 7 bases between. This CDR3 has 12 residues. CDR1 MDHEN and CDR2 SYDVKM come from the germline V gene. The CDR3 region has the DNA TGTGCCAGCAGTTCAGGGGCCACTGAAGCTTTCTTT. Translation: CASSSGATEAFF.

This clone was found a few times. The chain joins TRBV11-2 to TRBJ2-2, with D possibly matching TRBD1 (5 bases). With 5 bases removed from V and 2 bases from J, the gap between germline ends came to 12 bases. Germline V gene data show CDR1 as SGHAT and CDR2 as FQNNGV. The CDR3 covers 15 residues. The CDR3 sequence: CASSPPGPNTGELFF. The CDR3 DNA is TGTGCCAGCAGCCCCCCAGGGCCCAACACCGGGGAGCTGTTTTTT.

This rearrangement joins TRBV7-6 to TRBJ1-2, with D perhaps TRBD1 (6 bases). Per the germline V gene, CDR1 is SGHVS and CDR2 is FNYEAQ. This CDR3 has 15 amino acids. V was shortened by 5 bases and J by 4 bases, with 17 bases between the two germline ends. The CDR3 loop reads CASSPSSGGLYGYTF. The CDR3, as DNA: TGTGCCAGCAGCCCCTCGTCGGGGGGGCTCTATGGCTACACCTTC. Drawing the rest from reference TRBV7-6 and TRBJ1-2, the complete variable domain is GAGVSQSPRYKVTKRGQDVALRCDPISGHVSLYWYRQALGQGPEFLTYFNYEAQQDKSGLPNDRFSAERPEGSISTLTIQRTEQRDSAMYRCASSPSSGGLYGYTFGSGTRLTVV.

The CDR3 nucleotides are TGTGCCACCGGGGGGCGGTCGGAGGGGGGGCAGCGGACCCAGTACTTC. Translation gives CATGGRSEGGQRTQYF. The chain combines TRBV15 with TRBJ2-5; D may be TRBD2 (7 bases). V was cut by 8 bases and J by 7 bases, with 26 bases left in between. Germline V gene lookup returns CDR1 LNHNV and CDR2 YYDKDF (reference sequence). The CDR3 loop spans 16 amino acids.

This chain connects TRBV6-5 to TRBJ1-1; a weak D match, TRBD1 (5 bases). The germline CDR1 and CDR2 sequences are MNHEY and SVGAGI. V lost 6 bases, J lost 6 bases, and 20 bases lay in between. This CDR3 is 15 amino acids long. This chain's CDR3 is CASSPWGRGGSEAFF. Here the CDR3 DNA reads TGTGCCAGCAGCCCATGGGGGAGGGGCGGGTCTGAAGCTTTCTTT.

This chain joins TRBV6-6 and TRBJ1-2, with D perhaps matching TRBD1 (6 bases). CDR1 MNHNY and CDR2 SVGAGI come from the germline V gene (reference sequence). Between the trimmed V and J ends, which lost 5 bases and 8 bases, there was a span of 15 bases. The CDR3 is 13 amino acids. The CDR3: CASSKAGEKGYTF. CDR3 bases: TGTGCCAGCAGTAAAGCAGGGGAAAAAGGCTACACCTTC.

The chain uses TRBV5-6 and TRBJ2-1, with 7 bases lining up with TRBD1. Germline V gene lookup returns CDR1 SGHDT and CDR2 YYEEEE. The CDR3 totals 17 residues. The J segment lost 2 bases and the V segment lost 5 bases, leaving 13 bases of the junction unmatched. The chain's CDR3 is CASSFNRVGGPYNEQFF. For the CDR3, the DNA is TGTGCCAGCAGTTTCAACAGGGTAGGGGGCCCCTACAATGAGCAGTTCTTC.

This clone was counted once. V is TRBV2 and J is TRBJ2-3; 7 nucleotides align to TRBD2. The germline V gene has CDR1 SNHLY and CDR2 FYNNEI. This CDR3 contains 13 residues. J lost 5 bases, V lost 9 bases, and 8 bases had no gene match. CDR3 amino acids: CASLGGNRDTQYF. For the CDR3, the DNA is TGTGCCAGTCTCGGGGGGAATAGAGATACGCAGTATTTT.

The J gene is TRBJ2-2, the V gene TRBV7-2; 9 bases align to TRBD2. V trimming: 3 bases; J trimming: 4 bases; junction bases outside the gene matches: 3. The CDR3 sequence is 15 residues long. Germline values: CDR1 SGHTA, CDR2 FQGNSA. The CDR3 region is CASSFAGGRTGELFF. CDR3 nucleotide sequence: TGTGCCAGCAGCTTTGCGGGGGGGCGCACCGGGGAGCTGTTTTTT.

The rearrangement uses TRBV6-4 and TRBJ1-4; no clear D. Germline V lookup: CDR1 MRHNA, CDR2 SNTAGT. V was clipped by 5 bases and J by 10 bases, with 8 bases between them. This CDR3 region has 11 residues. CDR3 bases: TGTGCCAGCAGTCCTCGGGTAAAACTGTTTTTT. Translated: CASSPRVKLFF.

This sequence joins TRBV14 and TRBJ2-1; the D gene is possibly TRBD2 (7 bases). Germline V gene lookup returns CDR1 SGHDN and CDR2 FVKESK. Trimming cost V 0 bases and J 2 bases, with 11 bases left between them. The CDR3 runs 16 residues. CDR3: CASSQDWGGPYNEQFF. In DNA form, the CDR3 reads TGTGCCAGCAGCCAAGATTGGGGGGGCCCCTACAATGAGCAGTTCTTC.

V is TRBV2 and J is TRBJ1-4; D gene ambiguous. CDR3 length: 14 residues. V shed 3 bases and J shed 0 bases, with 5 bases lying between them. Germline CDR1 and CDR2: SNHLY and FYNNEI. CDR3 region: CASSDLATNEKLFF. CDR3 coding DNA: TGTGCCAGCAGTGATTTAGCAACTAATGAAAAACTGTTTTTT.

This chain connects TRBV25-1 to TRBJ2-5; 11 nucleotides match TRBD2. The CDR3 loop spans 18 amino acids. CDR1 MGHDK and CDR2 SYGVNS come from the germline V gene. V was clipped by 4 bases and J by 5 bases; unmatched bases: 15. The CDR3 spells CASSAKGASGGFTETQYF. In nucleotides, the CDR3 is TGTGCCAGCAGTGCAAAAGGGGCTAGCGGGGGGTTTACGGAGACCCAGTACTTC. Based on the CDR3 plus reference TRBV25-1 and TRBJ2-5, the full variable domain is EADIYQTPRYLVIGTGKKITLECSQTMGHDKMYWYQQDPGMELHLIHYSYGVNSTEKGDLSSESTVSRIRTEHFPLTLESARPSHTSQYLCASSAKGASGGFTETQYFGPGTRLLVL.

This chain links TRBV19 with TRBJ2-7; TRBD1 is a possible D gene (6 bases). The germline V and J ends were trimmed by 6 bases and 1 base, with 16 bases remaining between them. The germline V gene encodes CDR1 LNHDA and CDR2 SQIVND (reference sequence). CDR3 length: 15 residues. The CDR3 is CASRGRGGQSYEQYF. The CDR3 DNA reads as TGTGCCAGTAGGGGGAGAGGGGGTCAATCCTACGAGCAGTACTTC.

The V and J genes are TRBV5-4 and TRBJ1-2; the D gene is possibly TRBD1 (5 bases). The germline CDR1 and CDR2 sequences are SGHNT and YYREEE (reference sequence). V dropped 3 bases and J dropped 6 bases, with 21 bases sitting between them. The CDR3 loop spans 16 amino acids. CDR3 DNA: TGTGCCAGCAGCTCATTGACGGGACTACGAACGGATGGCTACACCTTC. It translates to CASSSLTGLRTDGYTF.

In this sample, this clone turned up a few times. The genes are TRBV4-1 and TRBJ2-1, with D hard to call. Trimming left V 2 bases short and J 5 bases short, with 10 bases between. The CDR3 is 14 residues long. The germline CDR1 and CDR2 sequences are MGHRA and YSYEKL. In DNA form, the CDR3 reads TGCGCCAGCAGCCAACCTTCAGATAACAATGAGCAGTTCTTC. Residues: CASSQPSDNNEQFF.

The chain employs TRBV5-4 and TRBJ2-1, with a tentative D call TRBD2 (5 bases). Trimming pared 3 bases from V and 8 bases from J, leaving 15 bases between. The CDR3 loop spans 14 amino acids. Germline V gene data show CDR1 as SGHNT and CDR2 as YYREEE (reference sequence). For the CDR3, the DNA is TGTGCCAGCAGCTCCTCAGGACTTGTTGATGAGCAGTTCTTC. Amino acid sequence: CASSSSGLVDEQFF.

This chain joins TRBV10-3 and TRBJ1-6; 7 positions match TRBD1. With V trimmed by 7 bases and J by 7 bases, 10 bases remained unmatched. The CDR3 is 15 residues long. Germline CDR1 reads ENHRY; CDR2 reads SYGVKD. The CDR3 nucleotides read TGTGCCATCAAGAGAACAGGGGATCAGAATTCACCCCTCCACTTT. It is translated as CAIKRTGDQNSPLHF.

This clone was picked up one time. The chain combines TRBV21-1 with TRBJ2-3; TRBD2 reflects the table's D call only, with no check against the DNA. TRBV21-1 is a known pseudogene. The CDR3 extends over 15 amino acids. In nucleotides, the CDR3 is TGTGCCAGCAGCACGACCGGGACTAGCGGCGATACGCAGTATTTT. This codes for CASSTTGTSGDTQYF.

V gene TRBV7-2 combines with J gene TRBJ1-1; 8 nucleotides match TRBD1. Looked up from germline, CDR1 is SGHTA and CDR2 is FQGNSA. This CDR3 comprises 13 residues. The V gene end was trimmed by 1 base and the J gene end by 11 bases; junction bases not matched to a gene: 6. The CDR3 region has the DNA TGTGCCAGCAGCTTAGTGACAGGGGAGCGGGCTTTCTTT. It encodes CASSLVTGERAFF.

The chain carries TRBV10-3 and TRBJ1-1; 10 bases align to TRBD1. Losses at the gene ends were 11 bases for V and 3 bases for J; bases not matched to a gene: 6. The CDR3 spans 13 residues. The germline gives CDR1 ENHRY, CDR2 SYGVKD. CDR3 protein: CAVGTGEHTEAFF. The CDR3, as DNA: TGTGCCGTGGGGACAGGGGAGCACACTGAAGCTTTCTTT.

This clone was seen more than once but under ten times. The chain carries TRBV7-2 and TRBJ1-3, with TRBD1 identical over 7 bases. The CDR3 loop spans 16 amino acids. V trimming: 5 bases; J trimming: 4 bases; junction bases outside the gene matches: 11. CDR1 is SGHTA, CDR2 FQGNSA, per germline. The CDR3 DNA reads TGTGCCAGCAGCCCGGAGACGACAGGGACGGGAAACACCATATATTTT. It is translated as CASSPETTGTGNTIYF.

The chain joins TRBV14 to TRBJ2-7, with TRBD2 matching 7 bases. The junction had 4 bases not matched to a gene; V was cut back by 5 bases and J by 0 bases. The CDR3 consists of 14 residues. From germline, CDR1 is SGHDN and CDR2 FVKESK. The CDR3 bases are TGTGCCAGCAGCGGGGGGGAGGTCTCCTACGAGCAGTACTTC. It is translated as CASSGGEVSYEQYF.

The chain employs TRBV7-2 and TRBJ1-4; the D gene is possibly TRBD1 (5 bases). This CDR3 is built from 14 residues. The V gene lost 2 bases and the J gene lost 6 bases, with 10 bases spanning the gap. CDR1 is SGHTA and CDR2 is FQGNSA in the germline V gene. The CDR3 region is CASSLRTGDEKLFF. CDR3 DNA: TGTGCCAGCAGCTTACGTACAGGAGATGAAAAACTGTTTTTT.